Included here is one T cell receptor (beta chain) sequence, with context. Its antigen is unidentified. CDR3 size: 16 residues. V lost 4 bases and J lost 0, with 15 bases in between. Germline assignment: CDR1 PRHDT and CDR2 FYEKMQ (reference sequence). The data were obtained in a study of chemoradiotherapy in HPV16-positive cancers. Study conclusions and caveats: HPV-responsive T-cell expansion during chemoradiotherapy was linked to improved recurrence-free survival in HPV16-positive patients. The functional HPV-specific definition rests on just a couple of HPV16-positive patients. Candidate HPV-specific clones and E7-related TCR motifs grew in tumor during treatment.

Samples were taken several times over chemoradiotherapy. The data were produced by immunoSEQ multiplex PCR, yet TCRdb's version contains in-frame clones alone and is incomplete. The sample lists over 800 clones; around nine tenths were seen once. The receptor was derived from a human donor with HPV-associated anogenital cancer. V and J are TRBV13 and TRBJ1-1, with D hard to call. The sample consisted of tumor tissue, taken from a patient who underwent chemoradiotherapy. The DNA for the CDR3 is TGTGCCAGCAGCTCCACTGGAAGGTTGGTGAACACTGAAGCTTTCTTT. It yields the protein CASSSTGRLVNTEAFF.